This T cell receptor (beta chain) was identified during a study of blood T cell repertoires in COVID-19 (dated by TCRdb to the early 2020s). For the study in its entirety: Samples covering the acute and convalescent phases of COVID-19 were provided by collaborators in the United States, Italy and Spain. The prospective study material was composed of cDNA or gDNA derived from T cells, B-cell-depleted T cells, or PBMCs. Deeply sampled blood TCRbeta repertoires from subjects exposed to, actively infected with, or recovered from COVID-19 were included in the dataset. Sample metadata almost always included a de-identified subject ID, COVID-19 status, age in years and sex. Where HLA class I and class II types were available, the types were taken from metadata supplied by the sample provider, not from assay-based typing. The samples were drawn from the first 160 participants of the ongoing ImmuneRACE study and from 950 to 1,500 subjects provided by 6 global collaborators. A freely available public database, intended as a resource for researchers studying the immune response to SARS-CoV-2, is where the repertoires were released. The paper as a whole reports these results and caveats: How much clinical and demographic metadata was included differed by source and by participant, and the metadata was provided uncurated.

A note on this clone: Its specific antigen is unknown. No quality values exist for individual bases; no much larger clone is one base distant.

The collaborating institutions used their own protocols to collect whole blood in K2EDTA tubes. Collaborator samples were shipped for TCRbeta analysis as frozen whole blood, isolated PBMCs, or DNA extracted from either sample type. The CDR3 numbers 14 residues from cysteine through phenylalanine. The DNA shown is the 42-base CDR3, in frame from base 1. Clipping removes 4 bases from V and 13 bases from J, with 14 as the unmatched junction base count. The germline V gene encodes CDR1 SGHVS and CDR2 FQNEAQ. The immunoSEQ Assay, a bias-controlled multiplex PCR, was used to amplify TCRbeta CDR3 regions from genomic DNA. In the paper's pipeline: Within the assay, amplification of reference gene primers was used to estimate how many nucleated cells each sample contained. Sequence reads were collapsed and filtered to measure the absolute abundance of every unique TCRbeta CDR3 rearrangement. For each sample, productive Simpson clonality was calculated by taking the square root of Simpson's diversity index across productive rearrangements. Sourced from immuneACCESS, this table was stored by TCRdb with only in-frame sequences that have V and J called. A share of the clones is absent; for the studies checked, an unresolved V gene accounts for under half, and the remainder has no known explanation. That table gives V, J and clone size, and the DNA gave D and trimming. The sample contains roughly 41,000 clones, over 80% of them found a single time. Of the sample, roughly 40% is held by the ten largest clones.

Sequenced sample: peripheral blood. The chain is encoded by TRBV7-8 joined to TRBJ1-2; a stretch of 8 junction bases matches TRBD1. The receptor comes from a woman aged 80 or over with acute or convalescent COVID-19. In nucleotides, the sequence is TGTGCCAGCAGCTCAAACCTATTACAGGGGGAAGCCACCTTC. The translation is CASSSNLLQGEATF.